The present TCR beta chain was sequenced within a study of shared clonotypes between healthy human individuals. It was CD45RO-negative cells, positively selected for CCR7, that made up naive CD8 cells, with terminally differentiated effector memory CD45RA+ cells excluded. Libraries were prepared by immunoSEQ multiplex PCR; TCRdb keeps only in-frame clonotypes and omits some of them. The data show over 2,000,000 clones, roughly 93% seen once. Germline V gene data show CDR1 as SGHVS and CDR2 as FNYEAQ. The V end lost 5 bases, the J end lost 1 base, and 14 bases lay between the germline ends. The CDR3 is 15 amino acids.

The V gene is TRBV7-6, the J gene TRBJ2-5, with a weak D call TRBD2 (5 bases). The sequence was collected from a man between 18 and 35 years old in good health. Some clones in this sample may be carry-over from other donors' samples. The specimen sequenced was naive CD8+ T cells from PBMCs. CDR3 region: CASSRGRALQETQYF. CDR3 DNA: TGTGCCAGCAGCCGGGGTCGGGCGCTCCAAGAGACCCAGTACTTC.